The 5 T cell receptor beta chains below all came from one sample that was sequenced in a study of cytomegalovirus exposure and HLA in healthy donors. PCR employed 60 Vbeta and 13 Jbeta primers. Here immunoSEQ multiplex PCR was the method, and the copy in TCRdb shows in-frame clones only, minus some. In the table there are under 200,000 clones, roughly 72% of which are singletons. Input material: PBMCs. These receptors were obtained from a woman aged 25 to 45 in good health and CMV-seropositive.

V and J are TRBV5-4 and TRBJ2-7; 14 bases match TRBD2. Germline-derived CDR1 and CDR2 are SGHNT and YYREEE (reference sequence). V lost 4 bases and J lost 0; bases outside the gene matches: 9. This CDR3 has 18 amino acids. The CDR3 is CASSGGTSGGLNSYEQYF. DNA of the CDR3: TGTGCCAGCAGCGGTGGGACTAGCGGGGGCCTTAACTCCTACGAGCAGTACTTC. Full variable domain (outside the CDR3, taken from reference TRBV5-4 and TRBJ2-7): ETGVTQSPTHLIKTRGQQVTLRCSSQSGHNTVSWYQQALGQGPQFIFQYYREEENGRGNFPPRFSGLQFPNYSSELNVNALELDDSALYLCASSGGTSGGLNSYEQYFGPGTRLTVT.

V is TRBV2 and J is TRBJ1-2; unclear D gene. CDR1 is SNHLY and CDR2 is FYNNEI in the germline V gene. The CDR3 is made up of 14 amino acids. V gave up 4 bases and J gave up 4 bases, with 13 bases separating them. CDR3 sequence (DNA): TGTGCCAGCAGTGCCTACAGTTCGGCCTATGGCTACACCTTC. Amino acids: CASSAYSSAYGYTF.

DNA of the CDR3: TGTGCCAGCTCACCCTATGGGACTAGCGAGACAGAGACCCAGTACTTC. This codes for CASSPYGTSETETQYF. The chain has TRBV18 and TRBJ2-5; 10 nucleotides agree with TRBD2. Germline CDR1 and CDR2: KGHSH and LQKENI. The CDR3 sequence is 16 residues long. V shed 3 bases, J shed 4 bases, and the junction held 8 bases outside the gene matches.

This chain uses TRBV4-1 with TRBJ1-6, with D possibly matching TRBD1 (6 bases). V was cut by 7 bases and J by 7 bases, with 20 bases left in between. This CDR3 has 16 residues. From germline, CDR1 is MGHRA and CDR2 YSYEKL. This CDR3 is CASTPNGAGENSPLHF. Written as DNA, the CDR3 is TGCGCCAGCACCCCAAACGGGGCAGGGGAAAATTCACCCCTCCACTTT.

The chain couples TRBV5-4 to TRBJ2-7; 14 nucleotides align to TRBD2. Germline V gene sequence: CDR1 SGHNT, CDR2 YYREEE (reference sequence). The CDR3 totals 16 residues. V lost 0 bases and J lost 6; bases outside the gene matches: 5. CDR3 bases: TGTGCCAGCAGCTTGGGACTAGCGGGGGGGCTAGGCGAGCAGTACTTC. Amino acids: CASSLGLAGGLGEQYF. Complete variable domain (other parts from reference TRBV5-4 and TRBJ2-7): ETGVTQSPTHLIKTRGQQVTLRCSSQSGHNTVSWYQQALGQGPQFIFQYYREEENGRGNFPPRFSGLQFPNYSSELNVNALELDDSALYLCASSLGLAGGLGEQYFGPGTRLTVT.